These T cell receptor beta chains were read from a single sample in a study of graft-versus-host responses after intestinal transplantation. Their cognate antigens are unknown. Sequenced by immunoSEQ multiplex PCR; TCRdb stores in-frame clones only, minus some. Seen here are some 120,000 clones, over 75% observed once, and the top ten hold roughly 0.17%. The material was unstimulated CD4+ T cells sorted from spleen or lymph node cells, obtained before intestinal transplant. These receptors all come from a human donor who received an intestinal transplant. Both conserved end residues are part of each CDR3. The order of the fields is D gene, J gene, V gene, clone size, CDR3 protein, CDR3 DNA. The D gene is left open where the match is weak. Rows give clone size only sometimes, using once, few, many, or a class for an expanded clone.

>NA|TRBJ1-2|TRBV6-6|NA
CAGQKGRSYTF
TGTGCCGGTCAAAAGGGGAGGAGCTACACCTTC
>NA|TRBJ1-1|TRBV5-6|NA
CASSLDRGNVNTEAFF
TGTGCCAGCAGCTTGGACCGGGGAAACGTGAACACTGAAGCTTTCTTT
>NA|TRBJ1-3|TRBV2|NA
CASSELGAYSGNTIYF
TGTGCCAGCAGTGAGTTGGGGGCCTACTCTGGAAACACCATATATTTT
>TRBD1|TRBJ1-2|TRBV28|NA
CASSRTGRGYTF
TGTGCCAGCAGTCGGACAGGGCGAGGCTACACCTTC
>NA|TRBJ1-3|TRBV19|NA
CASSIERQRIAGNTIYF
TGTGCCAGTAGTATTGAACGGCAGAGGATCGCTGGAAACACCATATATTTT
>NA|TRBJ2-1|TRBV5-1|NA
CASSSGPDGESYNEQFF
TGCGCCAGCTCCTCGGGCCCAGATGGGGAGTCCTACAATGAGCAGTTCTTC
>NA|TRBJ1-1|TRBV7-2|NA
CASSPQSGLGWEAFF
TGTGCCAGCAGCCCTCAGAGCGGACTTGGGTGGGAAGCTTTCTTT
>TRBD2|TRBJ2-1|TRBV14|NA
CASSHRAGGGEQFF
TGTGCCAGCAGCCATAGGGCGGGAGGGGGTGAGCAGTTCTTC
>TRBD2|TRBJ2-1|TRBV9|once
CASSPPGGPEQFF
TGTGCCAGCAGCCCCCCGGGGGGTCCTGAGCAGTTCTTC
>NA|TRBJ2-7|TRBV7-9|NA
CASTSVQLTATAYDEQYF
TGTGCCAGCACCAGTGTGCAATTGACGGCCACAGCCTACGACGAGCAGTACTTC
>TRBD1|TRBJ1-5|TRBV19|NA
CASSPGQGAQPQHF
TGTGCCAGTAGCCCCGGACAGGGGGCTCAGCCCCAGCATTTT
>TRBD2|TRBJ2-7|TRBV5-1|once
CASSLRLAGAYEQCF
TGCGCCAGCAGCTTGCGACTAGCGGGAGCGTACGAGCAGTGCTTC
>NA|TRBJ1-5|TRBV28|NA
CASRFLNQPQHF
TGTGCCAGCAGGTTTCTAAATCAGCCCCAGCATTTT